The sequence of this TCR beta chain was determined in a study of blood T cells in healthy people across ages. This CDR3 is 14 amino acids long. Germline loops: CDR1 MDHEN, CDR2 SYDVKM. The J segment lost 5 bases and the V segment lost 3 bases, leaving 5 bases of the junction unmatched. Together with a sample-barcoded 5' primer, a J-beta primer mix was included in a second PCR lasting roughly 7 to 11 cycles. Each TCR beta cDNA got a 12-nucleotide random molecular identifier. In TCRdb, the 5' RACE reads were re-called with MiXCR into one record per CDR3 protein. The sample shows some 700,000 distinct CDR3 sequences, roughly 44% of them seen only once. Only one count was recorded for this clonotype. No antigen is known for it. Study results and caveats: Age showed a roughly linear inverse relationship with TCR beta diversity per million T cells. With naive T cell percentage, TCR beta diversity showed a strong correlation. There were more naive CD4+ cells and higher diversity in long-lived donors than in aged donors.

The TCR originated in a woman aged 60-75 years in good health. The sample consisted of blood. V gene TRBV28 combines with J gene TRBJ2-3, with 7 bases fitting TRBD2. The CDR3 reads CASSFNTGGDTQYF. Here the CDR3 DNA reads TGTGCCAGCAGTTTTAATACGGGAGGAGATACGCAGTATTTT.